The T cell receptor beta chain under discussion was sequenced for a study of Graves' ophthalmopathy and Graves' hyperthyroidism. Scientists amplified the TCR beta CDR3 regions from RNA transcripts. An opening RT-PCR round employed HTBI primers and preceded a second-round multiplex PCR. TCRdb independently ran MiXCR on the multiplex PCR reads; one entry per CDR3 protein. The data contain 650,000 to 800,000 distinct CDR3 sequences, roughly 39% of them singletons. The J segment lost 4 bases and the V segment lost 7 bases, leaving 22 bases of the junction unmatched. The CDR3 has 18 residues. Germline lookup yields CDR1 SQVTM and CDR2 ANQGSEA. This clonotype was picked up many times.

This sequence was found in an adult man with Graves' ophthalmopathy. The sequencing input was peripheral blood. The chain has TRBV29-1 and TRBJ2-7; 10 bases match TRBD2. CDR3 amino acids: CSATSLAGAGPLLYEQYF. CDR3 bases: TGCAGCGCGACTTCCCTAGCGGGAGCAGGCCCCCTCCTTTACGAGCAGTACTTC.